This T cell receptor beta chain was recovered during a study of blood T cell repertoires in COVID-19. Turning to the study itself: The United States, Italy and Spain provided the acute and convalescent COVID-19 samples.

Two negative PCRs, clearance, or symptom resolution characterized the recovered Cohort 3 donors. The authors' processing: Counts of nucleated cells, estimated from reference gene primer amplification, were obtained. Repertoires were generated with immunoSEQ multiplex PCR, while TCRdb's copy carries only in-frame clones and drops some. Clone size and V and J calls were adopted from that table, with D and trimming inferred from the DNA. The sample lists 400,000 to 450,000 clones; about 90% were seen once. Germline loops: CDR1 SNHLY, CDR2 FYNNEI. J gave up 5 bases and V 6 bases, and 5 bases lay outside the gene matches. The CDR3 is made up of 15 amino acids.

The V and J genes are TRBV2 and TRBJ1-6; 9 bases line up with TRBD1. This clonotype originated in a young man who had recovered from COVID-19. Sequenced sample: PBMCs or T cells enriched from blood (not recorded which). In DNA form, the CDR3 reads TGTGCCAGCAGGGTTGGACAGGGGCATAATTCACCCCTCCACTTT. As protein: CASRVGQGHNSPLHF. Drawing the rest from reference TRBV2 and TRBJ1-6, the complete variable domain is EPEVTQTPSHQVTQMGQEVILRCVPISNHLYFYWYRQILGQKVEFLVSFYNNEISEKSEIFDDQFSVERPDGSNFTLKIRSTKLEDSAMYFCASRVGQGHNSPLHFGNGTRLTVT.